This T cell receptor beta chain stems from a study of shared clonotypes between healthy human individuals. The CDR3 totals 15 residues. CDR1 MNHNS and CDR2 SASEGT come from the germline V gene. V dropped 6 bases and J dropped 7; count of bases not matched to a gene: 8. This clone was counted ten times or more. Repertoires were generated with immunoSEQ multiplex PCR, while TCRdb's copy carries only in-frame clones and drops some. The sample shows about 1 million clones, 78% of them seen only once. The chain joins TRBV6-1 to TRBJ1-4; 10 nucleotides align to TRBD1. This TCR came from a man between 18 and 29 years old in good health. Some clones in this sample may be carry-over from other donors' samples. Sequencing was done on a sample of memory CD4+ T cells from PBMCs. Subset defined: CD45RA-negative fraction. CDR3: CASRERGQGSEKLFF. The CDR3 region has the DNA TGTGCCAGCAGGGAACGGGGACAGGGGAGTGAAAAACTGTTTTTT.